These 25 T cell receptor beta chains were sequenced from one sample in a study of shared clonotypes between healthy human individuals. Only CD45RO-negative cells positively selected for CCR7 counted as naive CD8 cells, so terminally differentiated effector memory CD45RA+ cells were excluded. The method was immunoSEQ multiplex PCR; TCRdb's version includes in-frame clones alone and lacks a portion of them. The data hold about 2,100,000 clones, with 85% to 95% observed a single time. The sequenced sample was naive CD8+ T cells from PBMCs. These receptors were collected from a man between 18 and 35 years old in good health. Some clones in this sample may be carry-over from other donors' samples.

The rearrangement uses TRBV5-6 and TRBJ2-7; 9 nucleotides align to TRBD1. The CDR3 spans 16 residues. After removal of 0 bases from V and 5 bases from J, the junction contained 9 bases not matched to a gene. Germline CDR1 SGHDT, CDR2 YYEEEE. The CDR3 DNA follows: TGTGCCAGCAGCTTGGACCGGACAGGGGTCCCCCACGAGCAGTACTTC. It translates to CASSLDRTGVPHEQYF.

J is TRBJ1-5 and V is TRBV15; D gene uncertain. The CDR3 totals 14 residues. Germline values: CDR1 LNHNV, CDR2 YYDKDF (reference sequence). Trimming pared 5 bases from V and 2 bases from J, leaving 10 bases between. CDR3 in DNA: TGTGCCACCAGCCTGGAGAGGGGCAATCAGCCCCAGCATTTT. It encodes CATSLERGNQPQHF.

This chain connects TRBV9 to TRBJ2-7; D could derive from TRBD1 or TRBD2 (5 bases each). Per the germline V gene, CDR1 is SGDLS and CDR2 is YYNGEE. The CDR3 is made up of 16 amino acids. Trimming left V 4 bases short and J 4 bases short, with 21 bases between. This chain's CDR3 is CASSPVSGPQVYEQYF. Written as DNA, the CDR3 is TGTGCCAGCAGCCCGGTGTCGGGACCCCAAGTTTACGAGCAGTACTTC.

The V call is TRBV6-5, the J call TRBJ2-5; the D gene could be TRBD1 or TRBD2 (5 bases each). Germline-derived CDR1 and CDR2 are MNHEY and SVGAGI. V dropped 5 bases and J dropped 5 bases, with 12 bases sitting between them. This CDR3 is built from 13 residues. The CDR3 sequence is CASSEGFGETQYF. The CDR3 DNA is TGTGCCAGCAGTGAGGGGTTTGGGGAGACCCAGTACTTC.

This clone was counted once. The rearrangement joins TRBV4-1 to TRBJ1-3; D not certain. In germline, CDR1 is MGHRA, CDR2 YSYEKL. This CDR3 region has 15 residues. V was pared by 1 base and J by 3 bases, with 10 bases between. CDR3 DNA sequence: TGCGCCAGCAGCCAAGTCTGGGGAAGTGGAAACACCATATATTTT. This gives the protein CASSQVWGSGNTIYF.

This chain links TRBV11-2 with TRBJ1-5; 7 bases align to TRBD1. This CDR3 spans 14 amino acids. The V and J ends lost 5 bases and 7 bases, in that order; junction bases with no gene match: 8. Germline V CDR1 and CDR2: SGHAT, FQNNGV. CDR3 sequence: CASSQPGQPQPQHF. Here the CDR3 DNA reads TGTGCCAGCAGCCAACCGGGACAGCCCCAGCCCCAGCATTTT.

V is TRBV11-2 and J is TRBJ2-2; TRBD2 is a possible D gene (6 bases). The germline gives CDR1 SGHAT, CDR2 FQNNGV. The CDR3 is made up of 17 amino acids. Trimming stripped 6 bases from V and 0 bases from J, with 17 bases between. CDR3 DNA: TGTGCCAGCAGTAATCCCATCGGGGGAGCGAACACCGGGGAGCTGTTTTTT. This codes for CASSNPIGGANTGELFF.

This rearrangement joins TRBV28 to TRBJ2-6, with D unclear. The V end was cut by 6 bases, the J end by 4 bases, with 16 bases between. This CDR3 is built from 16 residues. Germline V gives CDR1 MDHEN, CDR2 SYDVKM. The CDR3 bases are TGTGCCAGCAGCCGACGAAGGGATACCGGGGCCAACGTCCTGACTTTC. Its protein is CASSRRRDTGANVLTF.

The chain is built from TRBV7-2 and TRBJ1-1, with 11 bases that match TRBD1. CDR3 length equals 16 residues. CDR1 and CDR2 from the germline V gene are SGHTA and FQGNSA. With V trimmed by 5 bases and J by 5 bases, 10 bases remained unmatched. The CDR3: CASSPRDRGVGTEAFF. The CDR3 nucleotides are TGTGCCAGCAGCCCACGGGACAGGGGGGTTGGGACTGAAGCTTTCTTT. Together with reference TRBV7-2 and TRBJ1-1, the CDR3 gives the full variable domain: GAGVSQSPSNKVTEKGKDVELRCDPISGHTALYWYRQSLGQGLEFLIYFQGNSAPDKSGLPSDRFSAERTGGSVSTLTIQRTQQEDSAVYLCASSPRDRGVGTEAFFGQGTRLTVV.

The rearrangement uses TRBV5-8 and TRBJ1-1, with 8 positions matching TRBD1. Germline V CDR1 and CDR2: SGHTS, YDEGEE. V shed 3 bases and J 4 bases; nucleotides not matched to a gene: 8. The CDR3 has 15 residues. The CDR3, as DNA: TGTGCCAGCAGCTCCTACAGGGGGGGGACCACTGAAGCTTTCTTT. It specifies CASSSYRGGTTEAFF.

Turning to this clone: Just one base apart from a much larger clone, this may be a read error. The same CDR3 arises from other DNA sequences in this sample as well. The V gene is TRBV11-2, the J gene TRBJ2-7; D remains unclear. Germline V gives CDR1 SGHAT, CDR2 FQNNGV. V was pared by 3 bases and J by 0 bases, with 6 bases between. This CDR3 region has 13 residues. CDR3 loop: CASSFSSSYEQYF. The CDR3 DNA follows: TGTGCCAGCAGCTTCTCGAGCTCCTACGAGCAGTACTTC.

The chain employs TRBV29-1 and TRBJ2-5, with TRBD2 identical over 12 bases. V shed 6 bases, J shed 5 bases, and the junction held 7 bases outside the gene matches. From germline, CDR1 is SQVTM and CDR2 ANQGSEA. This CDR3 comprises 14 residues. In DNA, the CDR3 is TGCAGCGTGAAGACTAGCGGGAGTTGGGAGACCCAGTACTTC. Its protein product is CSVKTSGSWETQYF.

The chain is built from TRBV10-3 and TRBJ2-1; TRBD2 aligns across 9 bases. Trimming cost V 4 bases and J 6 bases; bases outside gene matches: 10. The CDR3 covers 16 residues. Germline V lookup: CDR1 ENHRY, CDR2 SYGVKD. CDR3 coding DNA: TGTGCCATCAGTGGCCGACTAGCGGCGTACTCCAATGAGCAGTTCTTC. This gives the protein CAISGRLAAYSNEQFF.

This chain connects TRBV10-3 to TRBJ2-2; D might be TRBD1 or TRBD2, each matching 5 bases. CDR3 length: 15 residues. Trimming took off 7 bases at V and 1 base at J, with 13 bases between the two ends. CDR1 ENHRY and CDR2 SYGVKD come from the germline V gene. The DNA of the CDR3 is TGTGCCATCAACACACCGGGGCGGAACACCGGGGAGCTGTTTTTT. This sequence encodes CAINTPGRNTGELFF.

The CDR3 loop is CASSERGGGNTIYF. The DNA of the CDR3 is TGCGCCAGCAGTGAACGGGGAGGGGGAAACACCATATATTTT. V gene TRBV10-2 combines with J gene TRBJ1-3; D ambiguous. The CDR3 runs to 14 residues. V was pared by 3 bases and J by 4 bases, with 10 bases between. The germline CDR1 and CDR2 sequences are WSHSY and SAAADI.

The chain links TRBV6-6 to TRBJ1-1, with unresolved D. Per the germline V gene, CDR1 is MNHNY and CDR2 is SVGAGI (reference sequence). V was pared by 0 bases and J by 6 bases, with 14 bases between. This CDR3 is built from 15 residues. The chain's CDR3 is CASSYSTRSSPEAFF. Here the CDR3 DNA reads TGTGCCAGCAGTTACTCGACCCGGTCGTCCCCTGAAGCTTTCTTT.

This chain links TRBV18 with TRBJ2-2; D call uncertain. Trimming removed 3 bases at V and 0 bases at J, with 14 bases between. This CDR3 region has 17 residues. The germline CDR1 and CDR2 sequences are KGHSH and LQKENI. This CDR3 reads CASSPAVLAANTGELFF. Written as DNA, the CDR3 is TGTGCCAGCTCACCCGCCGTCCTGGCAGCGAACACCGGGGAGCTGTTTTTT.

This chain links TRBV7-9 with TRBJ2-7, with D uncertain. V was shortened by 3 bases and J by 6 bases, with 9 bases between the two germline ends. The CDR3 loop spans 12 amino acids. CDR1 SEHNR and CDR2 FQNEAQ come from the germline V gene (reference sequence). In DNA, the CDR3 is TGTGCCAGCAGCTTCCCAGGACGCGAGCAGTACTTC. Protein sequence: CASSFPGREQYF. The full variable domain, its missing parts supplied by reference TRBV7-9 and TRBJ2-7, is DTGVSQNPRHKITKRGQNVTFRCDPISEHNRLYWYRQTLGQGPEFLTYFQNEAQLEKSRLLSDRFSAERPKGSFSTLEIQRTEQGDSAMYLCASSFPGREQYFGPGTRLTVT.

This chain uses TRBV6-1 with TRBJ1-5; 8 bases map to TRBD1. This CDR3 has 12 amino acids. Germline lookup yields CDR1 MNHNS and CDR2 SASEGT. V was pared by 8 bases and J by 6 bases, with 3 bases of the junction left unmatched. The CDR3 sequence: CASRDRSQPQHF. CDR3 nucleotide sequence: TGTGCCAGCCGGGACAGGAGTCAGCCCCAGCATTTT.

This clone was detected once. The chain is built from TRBV13 and TRBJ2-7; D possibly corresponds to TRBD1 (7 bases). Germline V gives CDR1 PRHDT, CDR2 FYEKMQ (reference sequence). The V end was cut by 5 bases, the J end by 4 bases, with 18 bases between. CDR3 length: 15 amino acids. The CDR3 protein is CASSPTGEEGYEQYF. DNA of the CDR3: TGTGCCAGCAGCCCCACAGGGGAGGAGGGTTACGAGCAGTACTTC. The variable domain in full, with the rest retrieved from reference TRBV13 and TRBJ2-7, is AAGVIQSPRHLIKEKRETATLKCYPIPRHDTVYWYQQGPGQDPQFLISFYEKMQSDKGSIPDRFSAQQFSDYHSELNMSSLELGDSALYFCASSPTGEEGYEQYFGPGTRLTVT.

This rearrangement joins TRBV9 to TRBJ1-3, with 10 positions matching TRBD1. J gave up 0 bases and V 4 bases, and 10 bases lay outside the gene matches. Germline CDR1 is SGDLS and CDR2 is YYNGEE. CDR3 length: 18 residues. The CDR3 here is CASSPRDRGALSGNTIYF. The CDR3 DNA reads TGTGCCAGCAGCCCCCGGGACAGGGGAGCCCTCTCTGGAAACACCATATATTTT.

This chain joins TRBV6-6 and TRBJ1-5, with D hard to call. CDR1 is MNHNY, CDR2 SVGAGI, per germline (reference sequence). CDR3 length: 15 residues. Trimming shortened V by 3 bases and J by 5 bases, and 14 bases separated the two germline ends. This chain's CDR3 is CASSYSVERYQPQHF. In nucleotides, the CDR3 is TGTGCCAGCAGTTATTCCGTCGAGAGGTATCAGCCCCAGCATTTT.

Here the CDR3 reads CASSLWSSYEQYF. CDR3 DNA: TGTGCCAGCAGCCTTTGGAGTTCCTACGAGCAGTACTTC. The chain employs TRBV7-9 and TRBJ2-7; the D is unclear. The germline V gene has CDR1 SEHNR and CDR2 FQNEAQ (reference sequence). The CDR3 spans 13 residues. V lost 5 bases, J lost 1 base, and 9 bases lay in between.

V usage is TRBV11-3 and J usage is TRBJ2-1; D is unresolved. V gave up 0 bases and J gave up 6 bases, with 9 bases separating them. The CDR3 length is 14 residues. CDR1 and CDR2 (germline): SGHNT, YENEEA. Here the CDR3 DNA reads TGTGCCAGCAGCTTAGATCGTGGATCCAATGAGCAGTTCTTC. It codes for CASSLDRGSNEQFF.

For the CDR3, the DNA is TGCGCCAGCAGCCAAGTGGGGACTAGCAGCTACGAGCAGTACTTC. Amino acid sequence: CASSQVGTSSYEQYF. The J gene is TRBJ2-7, the V gene TRBV4-1, with TRBD2 matching 9 bases. The length of the CDR3 is 15 residues. The ends lost 1 base at V and 3 bases at J; junction bases unmatched: 4. Germline V lookup: CDR1 MGHRA, CDR2 YSYEKL.